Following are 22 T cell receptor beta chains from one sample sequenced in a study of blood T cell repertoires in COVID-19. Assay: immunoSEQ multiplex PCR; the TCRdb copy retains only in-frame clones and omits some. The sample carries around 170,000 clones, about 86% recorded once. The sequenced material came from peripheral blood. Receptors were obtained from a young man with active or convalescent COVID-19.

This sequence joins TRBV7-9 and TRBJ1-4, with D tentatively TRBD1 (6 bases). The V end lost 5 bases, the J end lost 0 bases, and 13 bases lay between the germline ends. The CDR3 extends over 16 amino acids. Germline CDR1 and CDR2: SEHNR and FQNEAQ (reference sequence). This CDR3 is CASSPRQVSTNEKLFF. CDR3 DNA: TGTGCCAGCAGCCCCCGACAGGTTTCAACTAATGAAAAACTGTTTTTT.

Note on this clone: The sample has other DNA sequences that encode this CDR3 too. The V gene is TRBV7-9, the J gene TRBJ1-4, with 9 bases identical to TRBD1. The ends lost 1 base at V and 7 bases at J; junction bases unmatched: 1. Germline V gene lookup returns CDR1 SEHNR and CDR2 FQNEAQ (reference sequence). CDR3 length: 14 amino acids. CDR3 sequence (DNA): TGTGCCAGCAGCTTAGGGACAGGGGTTGAAAAACTGTTTTTT. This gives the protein CASSLGTGVEKLFF.

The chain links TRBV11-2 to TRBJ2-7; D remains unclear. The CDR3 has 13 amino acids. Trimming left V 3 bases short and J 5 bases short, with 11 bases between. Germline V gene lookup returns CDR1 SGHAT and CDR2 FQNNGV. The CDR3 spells CASSLSFPNEQYV. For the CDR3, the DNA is TGTGCCAGCAGCTTGTCATTTCCCAACGAGCAGTACGTC.

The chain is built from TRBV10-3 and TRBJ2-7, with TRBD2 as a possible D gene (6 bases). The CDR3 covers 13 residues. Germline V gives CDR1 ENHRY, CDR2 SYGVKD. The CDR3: CAGSGGVSGEQYF. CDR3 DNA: TGTGCTGGTTCTGGCGGGGTCTCAGGCGAGCAGTACTTC.

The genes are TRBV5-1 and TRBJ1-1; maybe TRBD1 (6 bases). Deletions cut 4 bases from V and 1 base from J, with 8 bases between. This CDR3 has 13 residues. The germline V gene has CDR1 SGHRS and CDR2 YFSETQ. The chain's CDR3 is CASSLQGNTEAFF. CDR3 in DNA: TGCGCCAGCAGCCTACAGGGGAACACTGAAGCTTTCTTT.

CDR3 sequence: CASSTAGGGVWPQHF. For the CDR3, the DNA is TGTGCCAGTAGTACCGCGGGGGGGGGTGTGTGGCCCCAGCATTTT. The chain has TRBV19 and TRBJ1-5; D is possibly TRBD1 (5 bases). Between the trimmed V and J ends, which lost 4 bases and 9 bases, there was a span of 19 bases. The CDR3 totals 15 residues. Germline values: CDR1 LNHDA, CDR2 SQIVND (reference sequence).

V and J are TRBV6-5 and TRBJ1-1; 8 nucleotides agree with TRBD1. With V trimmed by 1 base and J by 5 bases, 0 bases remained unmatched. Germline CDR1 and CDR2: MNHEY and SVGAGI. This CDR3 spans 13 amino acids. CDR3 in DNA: TGTGCCAGCAGTTACTACAGGGGGACTGAAGCTTTCTTT. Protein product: CASSYYRGTEAFF.

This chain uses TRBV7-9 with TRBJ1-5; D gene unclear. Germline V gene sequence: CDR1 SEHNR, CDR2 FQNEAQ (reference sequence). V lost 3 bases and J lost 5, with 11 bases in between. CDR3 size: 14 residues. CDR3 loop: CASSLTYTDQPQHF. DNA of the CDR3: TGTGCCAGCAGCTTGACATACACTGATCAGCCCCAGCATTTT.

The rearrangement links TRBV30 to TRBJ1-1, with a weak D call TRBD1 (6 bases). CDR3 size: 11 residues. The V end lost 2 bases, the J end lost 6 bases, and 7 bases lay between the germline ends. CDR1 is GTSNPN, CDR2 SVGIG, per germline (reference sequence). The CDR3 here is CAWSQGSEAFF. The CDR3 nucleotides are TGTGCCTGGAGTCAGGGGTCTGAAGCTTTCTTT.

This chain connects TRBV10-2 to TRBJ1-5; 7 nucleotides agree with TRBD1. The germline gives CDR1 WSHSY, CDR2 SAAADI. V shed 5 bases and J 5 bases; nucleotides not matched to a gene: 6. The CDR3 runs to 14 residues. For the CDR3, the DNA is TGCGCCAGCAGTAGGACCAGGGGGGATCAGCCCCAGCATTTT. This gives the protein CASSRTRGDQPQHF.

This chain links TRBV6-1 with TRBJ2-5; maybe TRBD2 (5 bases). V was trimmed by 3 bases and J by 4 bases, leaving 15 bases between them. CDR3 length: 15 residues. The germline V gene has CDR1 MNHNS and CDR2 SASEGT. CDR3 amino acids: CASSDPREAPETQYF. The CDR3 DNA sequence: TGTGCCAGCAGTGACCCTCGGGAAGCGCCAGAGACCCAGTACTTC.

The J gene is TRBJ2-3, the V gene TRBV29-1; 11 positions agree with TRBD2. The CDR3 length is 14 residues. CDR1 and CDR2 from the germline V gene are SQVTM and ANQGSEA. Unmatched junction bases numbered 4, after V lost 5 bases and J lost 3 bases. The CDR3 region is CSVCSGGETDTQYF. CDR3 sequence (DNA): TGCAGCGTTTGTAGCGGGGGGGAGACAGATACGCAGTATTTT.

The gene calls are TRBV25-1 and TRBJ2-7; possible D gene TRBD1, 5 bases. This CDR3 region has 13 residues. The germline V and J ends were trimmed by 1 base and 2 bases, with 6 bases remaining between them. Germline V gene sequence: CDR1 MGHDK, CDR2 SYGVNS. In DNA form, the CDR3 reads TGTGCCAGCAGTGAATCAGGGACCTACGAGCAGTACTTC. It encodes CASSESGTYEQYF.

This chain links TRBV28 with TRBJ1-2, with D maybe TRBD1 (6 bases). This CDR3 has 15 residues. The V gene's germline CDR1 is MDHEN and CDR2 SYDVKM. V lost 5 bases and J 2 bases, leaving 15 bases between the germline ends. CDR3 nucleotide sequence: TGTGCCAGCAGTGTAAAACAGGGTTCCAACTATGGCTACACCTTC. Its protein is CASSVKQGSNYGYTF.

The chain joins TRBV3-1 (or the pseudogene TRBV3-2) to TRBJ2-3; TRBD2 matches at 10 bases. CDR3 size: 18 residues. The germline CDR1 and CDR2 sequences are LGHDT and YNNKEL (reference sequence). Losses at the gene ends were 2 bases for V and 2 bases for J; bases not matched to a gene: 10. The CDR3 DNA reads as TGTGCCAGCAGCCAAAGGGACGATAGCGGGGGGTACACAGATACGCAGTATTTT. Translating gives CASSQRDDSGGYTDTQYF.

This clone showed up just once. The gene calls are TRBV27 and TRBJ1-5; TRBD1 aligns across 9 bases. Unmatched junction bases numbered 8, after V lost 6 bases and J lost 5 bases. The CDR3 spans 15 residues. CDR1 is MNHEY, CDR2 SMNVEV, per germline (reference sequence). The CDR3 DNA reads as TGTGCCAGCAGCTTGACAGGGGGACGGGATCAGCCCCAGCATTTT. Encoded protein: CASSLTGGRDQPQHF.

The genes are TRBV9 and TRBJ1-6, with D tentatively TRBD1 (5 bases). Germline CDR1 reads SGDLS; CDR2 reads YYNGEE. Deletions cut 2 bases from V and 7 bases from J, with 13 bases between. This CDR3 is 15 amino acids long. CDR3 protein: CASSVTERDNSPLHF. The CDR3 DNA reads TGTGCCAGCAGCGTGACAGAAAGAGACAATTCACCCCTCCACTTT.

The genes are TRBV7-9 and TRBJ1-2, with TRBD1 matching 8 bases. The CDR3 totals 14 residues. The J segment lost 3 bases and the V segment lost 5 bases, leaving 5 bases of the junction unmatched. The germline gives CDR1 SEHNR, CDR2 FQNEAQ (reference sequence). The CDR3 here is CASSRQGTHYGYTF. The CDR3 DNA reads TGTGCCAGCAGCCGACAGGGGACGCACTATGGCTACACCTTC.

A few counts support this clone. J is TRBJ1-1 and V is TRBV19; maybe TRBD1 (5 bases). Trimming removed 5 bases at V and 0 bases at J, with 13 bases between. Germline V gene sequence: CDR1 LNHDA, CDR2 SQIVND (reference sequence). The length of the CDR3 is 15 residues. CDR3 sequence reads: CASSPSARVNTEAFF. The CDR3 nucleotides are TGTGCCAGTAGTCCCTCAGCCAGGGTGAACACTGAAGCTTTCTTT.

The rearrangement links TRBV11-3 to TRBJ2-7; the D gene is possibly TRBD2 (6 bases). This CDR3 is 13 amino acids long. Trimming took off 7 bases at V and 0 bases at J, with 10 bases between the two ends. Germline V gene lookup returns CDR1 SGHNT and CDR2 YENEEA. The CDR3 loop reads CASTSASSYEQYF. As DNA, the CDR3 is TGTGCCAGCACTAGCGCCTCCTCCTACGAGCAGTACTTC.

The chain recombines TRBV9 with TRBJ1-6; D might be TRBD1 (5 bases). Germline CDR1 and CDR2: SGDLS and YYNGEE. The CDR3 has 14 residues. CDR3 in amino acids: CASGAGGVNSPLHF. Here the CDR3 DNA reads TGTGCGTCAGGCGCTGGGGGGGTTAATTCACCCCTCCACTTT.

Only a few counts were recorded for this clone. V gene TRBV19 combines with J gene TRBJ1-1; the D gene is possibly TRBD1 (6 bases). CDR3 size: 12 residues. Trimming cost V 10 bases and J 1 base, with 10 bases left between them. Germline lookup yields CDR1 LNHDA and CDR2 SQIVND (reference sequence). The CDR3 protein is CATLQGNTEAFF. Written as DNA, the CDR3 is TGTGCCACCCTACAGGGGAACACTGAAGCTTTCTTT. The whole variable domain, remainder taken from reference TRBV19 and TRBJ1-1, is DGGITQSPKYLFRKEGQNVTLSCEQNLNHDAMYWYRQDPGQGLRLIYYSQIVNDFQKGDIAEGYSVSREKKESFPLTVTSAQKNPTAFYLCATLQGNTEAFFGQGTRLTVV.